This TCR beta chain was sequenced for a study of spatial heterogeneity in lung cancer. Across the whole study: Detection consistently captured more beta-chain sequences than alpha-chain sequences.

Regarding time point: sample taken at primary tumor resection. The 60 to 80 donors had untreated early-stage non-small cell lung cancer. Extraction of whole RNA from tumor, nontumor lung or frozen PBMC preceded unsorted sequencing. TCR cDNA molecules each had a unique molecular identifier. MiXCR, applied by TCRdb to the 5' RACE reads, yields one record per CDR3 protein. The sample lists approximately 15,000 distinct CDR3 sequences; 3% to 4.5% were seen once. The CDR3 sequence is 13 residues long. Between the trimmed V and J ends, which lost 10 bases and 3 bases, there was a span of 13 bases. In germline, CDR1 is MDHEN, CDR2 SYDVKM. This clonotype was counted many times. This beta chain is a stray sequence in a library constructed for alpha chains; its clone size is not meaningful.

This clonotype was sampled from a male donor with early-stage non-small cell lung cancer. The rearrangement uses TRBV28 and TRBJ1-5; weak D call: TRBD1 (6 bases). Sample: normal lung tissue next to the tumor, taken at surgery. The CDR3 reads CATRGASNQPQHF. The CDR3 coding sequence is TGTGCCACCAGGGGTGCTTCCAATCAGCCCCAGCATTTT.